This TCR beta chain originates from a study of beta chain features in type 1 diabetes. Study-level results: Shorter templates might be favored by PCR, equally in patients and controls. TCRB CDR3 length was moderately but significantly reduced in all four CD4+ subsets of Type 1 diabetes patients.

Worth noting for this clone: Its antigen is currently unknown.

What was sequenced were expressed TCRB transcripts, since all of the isolated RNA had been reverse transcribed. Sequencing used immunoSEQ multiplex PCR; TCRdb keeps in-frame clones, though not all of them. The sample includes approximately 360,000 clones, 10% to 15% seen only once; the top ten take roughly 0.0097%. Trimming took off 5 bases at V and 7 bases at J, with 14 bases between the two ends. Per germline, CDR1 MNHEY and CDR2 SVGAGI. The CDR3 consists of 13 residues. Sorted populations all exceeded 98% purity. Sequenced: naive CD4+ T cells from blood. This clonotype was sampled from a woman aged 18-35 years with type 1 diabetes. The V gene is TRBV6-5, the J gene TRBJ1-2; D ambiguous. CDR3 loop: CASSPARHGGYTF. In nucleotides, the CDR3 is TGTGCCAGCAGTCCCGCCCGACATGGTGGCTACACCTTC.